This TCR beta chain was retrieved from a study of shared clonotypes between healthy human individuals. Study findings and constraints: Among four donors, roughly 5% of naive CD4 clonotypes were found in common.

Original data processing: As immunoSEQ supplied junction-only sequences (without quality scores), filtering differed. Data came from immunoSEQ multiplex PCR; TCRdb stores just in-frame clones and leaves some out. The V and J calls and the clone size are those of that table, but D and trimming were determined from the DNA. There are fewer than 3 million clones in the sample; 92% occur only once, and 0.37% lies in the top ten. The CDR3 consists of 14 residues. The germline V and J ends were trimmed by 2 bases and 2 bases, with 7 bases remaining between them. Germline CDR1 MNHEY, CDR2 SVGAGI. In regard to this clone: What it binds is not known.

The sample taken for sequencing was naive CD4+ T cells from PBMCs. Subset described: CD45RA+ positively selected. V gene TRBV6-5 combines with J gene TRBJ1-5; a weak D match, TRBD1 (5 bases). The sequence was collected from a man aged 18 to 35 in good health. Some clones in this sample may be carry-over from other donors' samples. The CDR3 loop is CASSYRGRNQPQHF. In DNA form, the CDR3 reads TGTGCCAGCAGTTACAGGGGCCGCAATCAGCCCCAGCATTTT.